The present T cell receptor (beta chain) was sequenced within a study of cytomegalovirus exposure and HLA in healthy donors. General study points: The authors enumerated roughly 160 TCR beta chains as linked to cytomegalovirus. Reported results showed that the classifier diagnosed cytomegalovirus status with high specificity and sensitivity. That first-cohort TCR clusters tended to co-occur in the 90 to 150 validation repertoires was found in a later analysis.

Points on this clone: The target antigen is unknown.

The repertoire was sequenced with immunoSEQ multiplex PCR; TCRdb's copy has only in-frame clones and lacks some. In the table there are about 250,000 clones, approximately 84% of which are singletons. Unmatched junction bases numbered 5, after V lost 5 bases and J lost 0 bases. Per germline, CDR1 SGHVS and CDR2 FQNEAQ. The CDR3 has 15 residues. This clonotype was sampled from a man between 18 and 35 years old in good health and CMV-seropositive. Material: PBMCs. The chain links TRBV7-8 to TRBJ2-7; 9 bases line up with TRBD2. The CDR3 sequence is CASSLTSGPSYEQYF. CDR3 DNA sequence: TGTGCCAGCAGCCTGACTAGCGGACCCTCCTACGAGCAGTACTTC. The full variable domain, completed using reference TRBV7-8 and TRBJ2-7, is GAGVSQSPRYKVAKRGQDVALRCDPISGHVSLFWYQQALGQGPEFLTYFQNEAQLDKSGLPSDRFFAERPEGSVSTLKIQRTQQEDSAVYLCASSLTSGPSYEQYFGPGTRLTVT.